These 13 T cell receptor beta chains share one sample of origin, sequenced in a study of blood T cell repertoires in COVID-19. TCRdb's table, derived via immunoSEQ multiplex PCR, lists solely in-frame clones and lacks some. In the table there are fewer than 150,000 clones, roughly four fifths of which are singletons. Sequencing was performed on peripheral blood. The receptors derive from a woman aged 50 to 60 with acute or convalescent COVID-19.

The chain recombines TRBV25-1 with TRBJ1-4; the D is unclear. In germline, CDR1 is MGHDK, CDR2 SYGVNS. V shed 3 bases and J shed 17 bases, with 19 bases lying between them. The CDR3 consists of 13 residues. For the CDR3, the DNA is TGTGCCAGCAGTGAGCCGGGGAACCCCGAGCGATTTTTT. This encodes CASSEPGNPERFF.

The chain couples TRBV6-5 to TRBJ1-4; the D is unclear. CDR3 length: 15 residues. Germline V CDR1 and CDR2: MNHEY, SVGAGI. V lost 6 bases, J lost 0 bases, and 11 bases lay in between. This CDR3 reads CASSLYRATNEKLFF. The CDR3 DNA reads TGTGCCAGCAGCCTTTACAGAGCAACTAATGAAAAACTGTTTTTT.

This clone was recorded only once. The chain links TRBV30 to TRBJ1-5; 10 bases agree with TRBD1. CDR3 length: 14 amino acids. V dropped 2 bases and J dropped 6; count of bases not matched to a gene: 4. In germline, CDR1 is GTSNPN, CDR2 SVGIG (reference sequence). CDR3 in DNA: TGTGCCTGGAGTCGGACAGGGGGGGGTCAGCCCCAGCATTTT. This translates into CAWSRTGGGQPQHF.

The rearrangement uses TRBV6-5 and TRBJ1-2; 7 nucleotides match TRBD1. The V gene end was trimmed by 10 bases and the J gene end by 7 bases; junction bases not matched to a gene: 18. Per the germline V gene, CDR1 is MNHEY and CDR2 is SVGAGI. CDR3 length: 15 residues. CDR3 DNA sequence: TGTGCCATCGTTTCCCGGGACAGCGTTAGGGGTGGCTACACCTTC. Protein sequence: CAIVSRDSVRGGYTF.

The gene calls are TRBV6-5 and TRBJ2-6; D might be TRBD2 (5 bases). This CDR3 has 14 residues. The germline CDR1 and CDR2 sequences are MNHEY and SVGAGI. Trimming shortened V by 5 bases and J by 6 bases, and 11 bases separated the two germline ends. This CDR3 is CASSNGIQANVLTF. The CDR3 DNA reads TGTGCCAGCAGTAACGGGATCCAGGCCAACGTCCTGACTTTC.

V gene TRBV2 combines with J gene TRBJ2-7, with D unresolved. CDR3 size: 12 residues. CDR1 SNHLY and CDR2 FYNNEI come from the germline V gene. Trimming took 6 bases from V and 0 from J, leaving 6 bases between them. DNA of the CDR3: TGTGCCAGCAGAAGCCTCTCCTACGAGCAGTACTTC. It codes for CASRSLSYEQYF.

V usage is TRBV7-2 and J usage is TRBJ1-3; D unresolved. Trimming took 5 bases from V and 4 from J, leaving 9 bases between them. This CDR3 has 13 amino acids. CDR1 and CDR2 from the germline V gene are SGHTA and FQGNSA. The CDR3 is CASSTGRGNTIYF. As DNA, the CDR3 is TGTGCCAGCAGCACCGGTCGGGGAAACACCATATATTTT.

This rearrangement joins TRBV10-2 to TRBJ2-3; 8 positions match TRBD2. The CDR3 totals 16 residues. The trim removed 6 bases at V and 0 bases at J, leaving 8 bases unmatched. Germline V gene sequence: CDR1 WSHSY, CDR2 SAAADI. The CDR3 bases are TGCGCCAGCAGACCTCGGGGCGGGGGGAGCACAGATACGCAGTATTTT. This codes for CASRPRGGGSTDTQYF.

DNA for the CDR3: TGTGCCAGCAAGGGACAGGGTGCCTATAATTCACCCCTCCACTTT. Protein sequence: CASKGQGAYNSPLHF. This chain connects TRBV6-5 to TRBJ1-6; TRBD1 matches 9 bases. Germline values: CDR1 MNHEY, CDR2 SVGAGI. After removal of 7 bases from V and 2 bases from J, the junction contained 3 bases not matched to a gene. The CDR3 has 15 residues.

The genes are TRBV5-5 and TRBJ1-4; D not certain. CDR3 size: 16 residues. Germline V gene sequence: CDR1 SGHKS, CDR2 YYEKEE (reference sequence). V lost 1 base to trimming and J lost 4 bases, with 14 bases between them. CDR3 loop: CASSLIKSAGNEKLFF. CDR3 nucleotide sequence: TGTGCCAGCAGCTTGATAAAGAGTGCCGGTAATGAAAAACTGTTTTTT.

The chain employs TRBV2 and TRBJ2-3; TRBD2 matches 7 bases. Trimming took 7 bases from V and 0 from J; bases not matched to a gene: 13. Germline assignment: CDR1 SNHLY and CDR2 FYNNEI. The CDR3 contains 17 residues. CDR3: CASKRSRAGTSTDTQYF. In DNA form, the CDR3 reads TGTGCCAGCAAGCGGTCCCGAGCGGGGACTAGCACAGATACGCAGTATTTT.

Here the CDR3 reads CASSLGLAGPYEQYF. CDR3 in DNA: TGTGCCAGCAGCTTAGGGCTAGCGGGACCCTACGAGCAGTACTTC. The V call is TRBV7-8, the J call TRBJ2-7, with TRBD2 matching 9 bases. Germline assignment: CDR1 SGHVS and CDR2 FQNEAQ. V shed 1 base and J 2 bases; nucleotides not matched to a gene: 3. The CDR3 length is 15 residues. Full variable domain (missing parts from reference TRBV7-8 and TRBJ2-7): GAGVSQSPRYKVAKRGQDVALRCDPISGHVSLFWYQQALGQGPEFLTYFQNEAQLDKSGLPSDRFFAERPEGSVSTLKIQRTQQEDSAVYLCASSLGLAGPYEQYFGPGTRLTVT.

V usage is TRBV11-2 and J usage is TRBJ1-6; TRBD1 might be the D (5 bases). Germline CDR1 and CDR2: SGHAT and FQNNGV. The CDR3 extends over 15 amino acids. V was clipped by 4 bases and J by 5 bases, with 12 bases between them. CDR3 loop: CASSWQTVDNSPLHF. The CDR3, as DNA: TGTGCCAGCAGCTGGCAGACAGTAGATAATTCACCCCTCCACTTT.